This T cell receptor (beta chain) was profiled in a study of PD-1 blockade in mismatch repair-deficient tumors. The method was immunoSEQ multiplex PCR; TCRdb's version includes in-frame clones alone and lacks a portion of them. The table includes roughly 15,000 clones, roughly 84% detected once. This CDR3 region has 15 residues. Per the germline V gene, CDR1 is SGHNT and CDR2 is YENEEA. Trimming at V came to 5 bases and at J to 5 bases, leaving 6 bases not matched to a gene. The sequence was obtained from an adult with mismatch repair-deficient cancer. The chain links TRBV11-3 to TRBJ2-2; 9 bases align to TRBD1. Sequenced here: PBMCs, sampled before pembrolizumab treatment. CDR3 coding DNA: TGTGCCAGCAGCCGACAGGGGGTAAAGACCGGGGAGCTGTTTTTT. It codes for CASSRQGVKTGELFF.